This T cell receptor beta chain emerged from a study of cytomegalovirus exposure and HLA in healthy donors. The study, taken as a whole, reports: In a later analysis, at a false discovery rate of 0.05, roughly 17,000 TCR beta sequences were associated with HLA alleles. Researchers reported that a few CMV-associated chains were confirmed in vitro as CMV antigen-specific.

V was trimmed by 7 bases and J by 0 bases, leaving 16 bases between them. CDR1 is LGHNA, CDR2 YNFKEQ, per germline. This CDR3 region has 16 residues. It was with 60 Vbeta and 13 Jbeta primers that the PCR ran. Libraries were prepared by immunoSEQ multiplex PCR; TCRdb keeps only in-frame clonotypes and omits some of them. In the table there are under 130,000 clones, more than 60% of which are singletons. Worth noting for this clone: Its antigen is still unknown.

The sequenced material came from PBMCs. The source of this sequence is a man aged 25 to 40 in good health and CMV-seronegative. The chain couples TRBV4-2 to TRBJ2-1, with D perhaps TRBD2 (6 bases). In DNA, the CDR3 is TGTGCCAGCACTCTAACTAGCCCGAGCTCCTACAATGAGCAGTTCTTC. Translation gives CASTLTSPSSYNEQFF.